The following is a TCR beta chain sequence with its context. While CD8+ and CD4+ T cells were isolated negatively, TEMRA cells were enriched by FACS. This record comes from a study of CD8 T cells in Susac syndrome. CDR3 length: 15 amino acids. V lost 6 bases to trimming and J lost 10 bases; unmatched junction nucleotides: 14. Germline V gene data show CDR1 as MNHEY and CDR2 as SVGAGI. Random hexamers were used to reverse transcribe an amount of roughly 0.5 to 1 ug RNA. One entry per CDR3 protein, called by TCRdb with MiXCR from the immunoSEQ multiplex PCR reads. The table includes over 150,000 distinct CDR3 sequences, 90% to 95% detected once.

The material sequenced was CD4+ T cells from PBMCs. The V gene is TRBV6-5, the J gene TRBJ2-2; 7 bases agree with TRBD1. The clonotype originates from a human donor with multiple sclerosis. The chain's CDR3 is CASRKPGQSPAELFF. CDR3 DNA: TGTGCCAGCAGGAAACCGGGACAGTCGCCCGCGGAGCTGTTTTTT.